This T cell receptor (beta chain) was recorded in a study of cytomegalovirus exposure and HLA in healthy donors. Regarding this clone: The antigen is undetermined.

Study-level results: The authors assumed roughly uniform sequencing depth across donors for presence/absence analyses. As immune exposure information, only CMV serostatus was available. A later analysis linked 15,000 to 20,000 TCR beta sequences to HLA alleles at 0.05 false discovery rate. A later analysis linked a missense variant in DCLRE1C to the trimming of TCR beta V and J genes.

Use of 60 Vbeta and 13 Jbeta primers characterized the PCR. TCRdb's table, derived via immunoSEQ multiplex PCR, lists solely in-frame clones and lacks some. Among 210,000 or so clones listed, under 80% were seen once. This CDR3 has 17 residues. Germline-derived CDR1 and CDR2 are MGHDK and SYGVNS. Trimming took 1 base from V and 0 from J, leaving 14 bases between them. The TCR sequence derives from a girl aged 2 to 10 in good health and CMV-seronegative. The chain is built from TRBV25-1 and TRBJ2-3; D is perhaps TRBD2 (5 bases). The sequenced material came from PBMCs. CDR3: CASSESGILTSTDTQYF. The CDR3 DNA is TGTGCCAGCAGTGAATCGGGGATCCTTACTAGCACAGATACGCAGTATTTT.